This TCR beta chain was found in a study of OX40 agonist ivuxolimab in advanced cancers. Regarding the study as a whole: The mean number of expanded clones was higher in CD8+ T cells than in CD4+. Both blood CD4+ and CD8+ T cells showed clonal growth by week 6 at 0.1 to 3.0 mg/kg.

With autoimmune disease history or systemic immunosuppression, patients were excluded. Concerning this clone itself: Its target is not known.

V was shortened by 4 bases and J by 3 bases, with 16 bases between the two germline ends. The CDR3 consists of 15 residues. CDR1 and CDR2 (germline): KGHSY, FQNENV. The repertoire was sequenced with immunoSEQ multiplex PCR; TCRdb's copy has only in-frame clones and lacks some. The sample shows 70,000 to 90,000 clones, about 89% of them seen only once. The source was CD4+ or CD8+ T cells sorted from blood, collected in a trial of the OX40 agonist ivuxolimab. The TCR comes from an adult with an advanced solid tumor such as melanoma, head and neck, liver or kidney cancer. The chain links TRBV16 to TRBJ2-7, with D maybe TRBD2 (5 bases). The CDR3 here is CASSPLIQGSYEQYF. The CDR3 coding sequence is TGTGCCAGCAGCCCGCTTATTCAAGGGAGCTACGAGCAGTACTTC. The whole variable domain, remainder taken from reference TRBV16 and TRBJ2-7, is GEEVAQTPKHLVRGEGQKAKLYCAPIKGHSYVFWYQQVLKNEFKFLISFQNENVFDETGMPKERFSAKCLPNSPCSLEIQATKLEDSAVYFCASSPLIQGSYEQYFGPGTRLTVT.